This T cell receptor (beta chain) was captured by sequencing in a study of blood T cell repertoires in COVID-19. Trimming at V came to 3 bases and at J to 10 bases, leaving 6 bases not matched to a gene. CDR1 LGHDT and CDR2 YNNKEL come from the germline V gene (reference sequence). There are 13 residues in the CDR3. Authors' data handling: Amplified reference gene primers provided the basis for estimating nucleated cell counts. Sequencing used immunoSEQ multiplex PCR; TCRdb keeps in-frame clones, though not all of them. V, J and clone size are taken as reported in that table, and D and trimming were inferred from the DNA itself. The table lists 180,000 or so clones, about 86% of them singletons.

This sequence originates from a human donor with acute or convalescent COVID-19. The donor label of this sample is uncertain. The material sequenced was peripheral blood. J is TRBJ2-1 and V is TRBV3-1 (or the pseudogene TRBV3-2), with 7 bases identical to TRBD2. This chain's CDR3 is CASSHHGTNEQFF. Here the CDR3 DNA reads TGTGCCAGCAGCCACCACGGGACTAACGAGCAGTTCTTC.